One and the same sample provided the 7 T cell receptor beta chains below, sequenced in a study of T cells expressing NK-cell markers. TCRdb reprocessed the 5' RACE reads, with one entry per CDR3 protein and no DNA. The sample shows 250,000 to 300,000 distinct CDR3 sequences, and roughly 4.2% sits with its ten largest clones. The sequenced sample consisted of blood T cells: a sorted CD56 or NKG2C T cell subset, CD4+ or CD8+ T cells, or bulk PBMC T cells (not recorded which). All receptors come from a woman aged 18-69 years in good health.

This chain connects TRBV4-3 to TRBJ1-4. This CDR3 comprises 15 residues. Germline CDR1 and CDR2: LGHNA and YSLEER. CDR3 region: CASSRNGATNEKLFF.

The chain is built from TRBV20-1 and TRBJ2-3. The CDR3 covers 11 residues. Per the germline V gene, CDR1 is DFQATT and CDR2 is SNEGSKA (reference sequence). CDR3 in amino acids: CSADHTDTQYF.

The chain links TRBV4-3 to TRBJ2-3; TCRdb lists TRBD2, though no DNA is available to test this call. This CDR3 is 18 amino acids long. Germline V CDR1 and CDR2: LGHNA, YSLEER. The CDR3 loop reads CASSHLAGLETSTDTQYF.

The chain has TRBV29-1 and TRBJ2-5; TCRdb lists TRBD2, though no DNA is available to test this call. The CDR3 length is 18 residues. Germline V gene lookup returns CDR1 SQVTM and CDR2 ANQGSEA. This chain's CDR3 is CSVDGQATSGHPPQTQYF.

The chain uses TRBV9 and TRBJ2-1; no DNA is available, so the TRBD1 call from TCRdb remains unchecked. Germline CDR1 reads SGDLS; CDR2 reads YYNGEE. The CDR3 is made up of 15 amino acids. Here the CDR3 reads CASSPWDGSYNEQFF.

V usage is TRBV11-2 and J usage is TRBJ2-1; TCRdb lists TRBD2, though no DNA is available to test this call. The CDR3 is 17 residues long. Germline loops: CDR1 SGHAT, CDR2 FQNNGV. CDR3 amino acids: CASSRRTSGSTYNEQFF.

The chain recombines TRBV19 with TRBJ1-6; TCRdb's D gene call, TRBD1, goes unchecked for lack of DNA. Germline values: CDR1 LNHDA, CDR2 SQIVND (reference sequence). This CDR3 contains 13 residues. This CDR3 is CASSDTGVSPLHF.